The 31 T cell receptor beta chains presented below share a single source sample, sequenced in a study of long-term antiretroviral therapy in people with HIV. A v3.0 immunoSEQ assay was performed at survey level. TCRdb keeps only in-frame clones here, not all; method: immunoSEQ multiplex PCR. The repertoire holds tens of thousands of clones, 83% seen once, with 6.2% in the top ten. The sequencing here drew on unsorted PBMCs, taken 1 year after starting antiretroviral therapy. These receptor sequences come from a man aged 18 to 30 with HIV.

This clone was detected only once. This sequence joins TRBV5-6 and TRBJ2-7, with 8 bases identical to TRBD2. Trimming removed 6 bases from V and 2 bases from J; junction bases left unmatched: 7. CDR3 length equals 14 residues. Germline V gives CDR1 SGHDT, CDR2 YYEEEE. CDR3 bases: TGTGCCAGCACCGAGGGAGCGGGAGCCTACGAGCAGTACTTC. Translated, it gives CASTEGAGAYEQYF.

Here the CDR3 reads CAWKEQGGRGEKLFF. The CDR3 coding sequence is TGTGCCTGGAAAGAACAGGGAGGTCGCGGTGAAAAACTGTTTTTT. The genes are TRBV30 and TRBJ1-4, with D perhaps matching TRBD1 (6 bases). The CDR3 contains 15 residues. Trimming removed 4 bases at V and 7 bases at J, with 19 bases between. Germline V gives CDR1 GTSNPN, CDR2 SVGIG (reference sequence).

The CDR3 spells CASSVGTGMSYEQYF. CDR3 in DNA: TGTGCCAGCAGCGTAGGGACAGGGATGTCCTACGAGCAGTACTTC. The V and J genes are TRBV9 and TRBJ2-7, with 8 bases aligning to TRBD1. Germline CDR1 is SGDLS and CDR2 is YYNGEE. J gave up 1 base and V 0 bases, and 3 bases lay outside the gene matches. CDR3 size: 15 residues.

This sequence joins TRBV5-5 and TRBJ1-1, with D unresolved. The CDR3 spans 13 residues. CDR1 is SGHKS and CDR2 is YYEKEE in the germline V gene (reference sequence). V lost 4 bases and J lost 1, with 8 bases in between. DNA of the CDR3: TGTGCCAGCAGCCGACCGCCGAACACTGAAGCTTTCTTT. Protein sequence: CASSRPPNTEAFF.

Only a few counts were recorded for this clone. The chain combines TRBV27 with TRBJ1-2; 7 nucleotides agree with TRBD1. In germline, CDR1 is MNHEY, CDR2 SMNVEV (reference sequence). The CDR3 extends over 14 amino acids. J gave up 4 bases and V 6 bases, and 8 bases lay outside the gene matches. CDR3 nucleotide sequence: TGTGCCAGCAGCCCGGACAGGTATCTCTATGGCTACACCTTC. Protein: CASSPDRYLYGYTF.

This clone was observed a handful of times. CDR3 in DNA: TGTGCCAGCAGCCTTCGAATCTGGCACGAGCAGTACTTC. Translating gives CASSLRIWHEQYF. The chain joins TRBV27 to TRBJ2-7; D gene ambiguous. CDR1 is MNHEY, CDR2 SMNVEV, per germline (reference sequence). V lost 6 bases, J lost 5 bases, and 14 bases lay in between. The CDR3 has 13 amino acids.

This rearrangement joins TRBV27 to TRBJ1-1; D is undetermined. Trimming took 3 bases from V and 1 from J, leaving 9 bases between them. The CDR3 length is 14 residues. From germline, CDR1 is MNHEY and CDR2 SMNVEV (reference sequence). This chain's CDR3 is CASSLNLKNTEAFF. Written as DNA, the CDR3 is TGTGCCAGCAGTTTGAACCTAAAGAACACTGAAGCTTTCTTT.

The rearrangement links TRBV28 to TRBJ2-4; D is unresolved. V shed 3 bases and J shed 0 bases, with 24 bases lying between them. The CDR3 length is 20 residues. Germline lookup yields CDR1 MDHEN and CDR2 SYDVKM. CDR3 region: CASSFGIPLRLSLAKNIQYF. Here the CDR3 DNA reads TGTGCCAGCAGTTTTGGAATCCCCTTACGTTTGTCCCTAGCCAAAAACATTCAGTACTTC. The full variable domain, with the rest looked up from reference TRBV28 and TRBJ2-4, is DVKVTQSSRYLVKRTGEKVFLECVQDMDHENMFWYRQDPGLGLRLIYFSYDVKMKEKGDIPEGYSVSREKKERFSLILESASTNQTSMYLCASSFGIPLRLSLAKNIQYFGAGTRLSVL.

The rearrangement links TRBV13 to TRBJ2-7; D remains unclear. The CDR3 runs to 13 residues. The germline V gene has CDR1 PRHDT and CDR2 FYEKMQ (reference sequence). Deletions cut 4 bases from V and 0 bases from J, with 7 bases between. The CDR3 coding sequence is TGTGCCAGCAGCTCCCGCAGCTCCTACGAGCAGTACTTC. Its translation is CASSSRSSYEQYF.

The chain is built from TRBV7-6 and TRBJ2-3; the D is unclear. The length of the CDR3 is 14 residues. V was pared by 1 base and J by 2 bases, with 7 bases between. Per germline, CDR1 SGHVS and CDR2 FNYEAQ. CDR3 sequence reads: CASSLGGITDTQYF. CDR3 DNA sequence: TGTGCCAGCAGCTTAGGTGGAATCACAGATACGCAGTATTTT.

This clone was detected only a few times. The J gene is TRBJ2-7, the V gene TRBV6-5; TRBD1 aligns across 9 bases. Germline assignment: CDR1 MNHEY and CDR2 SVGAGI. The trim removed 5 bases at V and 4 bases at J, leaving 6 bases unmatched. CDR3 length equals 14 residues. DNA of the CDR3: TGTGCCAGCAGTAGACAGGGGGTCGGGTACGAGCAGTACTTC. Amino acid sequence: CASSRQGVGYEQYF.

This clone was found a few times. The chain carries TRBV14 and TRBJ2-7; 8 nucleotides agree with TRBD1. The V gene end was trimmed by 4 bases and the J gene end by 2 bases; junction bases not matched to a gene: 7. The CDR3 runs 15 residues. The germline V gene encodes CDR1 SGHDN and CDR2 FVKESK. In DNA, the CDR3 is TGTGCCAGCAGCCCCAGGACAGGGAGTGCCTACGAGCAGTACTTC. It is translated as CASSPRTGSAYEQYF.

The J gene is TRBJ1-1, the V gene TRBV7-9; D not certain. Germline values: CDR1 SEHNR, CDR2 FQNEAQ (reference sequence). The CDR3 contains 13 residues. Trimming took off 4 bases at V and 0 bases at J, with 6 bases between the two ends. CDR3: CASSSGLNTEAFF. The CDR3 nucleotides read TGTGCCAGCAGCTCGGGCCTGAACACTGAAGCTTTCTTT.

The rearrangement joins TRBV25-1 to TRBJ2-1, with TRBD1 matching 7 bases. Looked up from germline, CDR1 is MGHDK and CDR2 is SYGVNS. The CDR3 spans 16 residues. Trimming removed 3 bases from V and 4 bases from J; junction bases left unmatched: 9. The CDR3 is CASSETRFRGYNEQFF. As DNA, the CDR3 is TGTGCCAGCAGTGAGACTCGATTCAGGGGGTACAATGAGCAGTTCTTC.

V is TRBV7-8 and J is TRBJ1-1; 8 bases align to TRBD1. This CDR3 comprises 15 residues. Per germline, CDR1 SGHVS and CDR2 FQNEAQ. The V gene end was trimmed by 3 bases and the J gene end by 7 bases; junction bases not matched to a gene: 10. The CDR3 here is CASSFSDRGLLEAFF. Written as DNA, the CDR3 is TGTGCCAGCAGCTTTAGCGACAGGGGATTACTTGAAGCTTTCTTT. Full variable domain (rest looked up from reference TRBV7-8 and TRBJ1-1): GAGVSQSPRYKVAKRGQDVALRCDPISGHVSLFWYQQALGQGPEFLTYFQNEAQLDKSGLPSDRFFAERPEGSVSTLKIQRTQQEDSAVYLCASSFSDRGLLEAFFGQGTRLTVV.

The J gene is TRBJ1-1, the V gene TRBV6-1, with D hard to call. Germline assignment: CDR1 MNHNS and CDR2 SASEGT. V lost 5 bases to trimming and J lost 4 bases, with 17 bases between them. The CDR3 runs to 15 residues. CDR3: CASSREGRASTEAFF. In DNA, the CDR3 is TGTGCCAGCAGTAGAGAGGGAAGGGCCAGCACTGAAGCTTTCTTT.

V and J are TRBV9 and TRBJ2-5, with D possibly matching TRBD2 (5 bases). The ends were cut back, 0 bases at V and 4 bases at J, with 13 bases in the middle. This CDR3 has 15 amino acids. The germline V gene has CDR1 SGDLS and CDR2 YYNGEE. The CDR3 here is CASSVDSGRGETQYF. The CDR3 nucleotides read TGTGCCAGCAGCGTAGACAGCGGCCGGGGAGAGACCCAGTACTTC.

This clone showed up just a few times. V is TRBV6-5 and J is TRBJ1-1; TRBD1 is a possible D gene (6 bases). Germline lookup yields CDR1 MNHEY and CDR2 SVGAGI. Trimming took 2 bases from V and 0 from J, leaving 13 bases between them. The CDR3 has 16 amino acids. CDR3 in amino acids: CASSYRGSSVNTEAFF. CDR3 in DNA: TGTGCCAGCAGTTACAGGGGGTCGTCAGTGAACACTGAAGCTTTCTTT.

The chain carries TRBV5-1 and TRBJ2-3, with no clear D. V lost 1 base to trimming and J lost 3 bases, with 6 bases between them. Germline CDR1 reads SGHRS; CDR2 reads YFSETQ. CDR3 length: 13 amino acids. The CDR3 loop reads CASSLYGTDTQYF. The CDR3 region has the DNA TGCGCCAGCAGCTTGTACGGGACAGATACGCAGTATTTT.

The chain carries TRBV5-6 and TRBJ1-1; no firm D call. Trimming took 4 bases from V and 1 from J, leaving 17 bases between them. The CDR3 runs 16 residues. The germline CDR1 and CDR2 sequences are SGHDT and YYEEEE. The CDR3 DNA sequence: TGTGCCAGCAGCCTGGGAGGTAGGGAGCGGAACACTGAAGCTTTCTTT. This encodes CASSLGGRERNTEAFF.

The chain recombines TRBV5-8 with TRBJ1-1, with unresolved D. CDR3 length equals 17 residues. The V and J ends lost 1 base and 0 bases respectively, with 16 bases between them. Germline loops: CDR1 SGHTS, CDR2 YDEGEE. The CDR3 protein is CASSLRWRSYMNTEAFF. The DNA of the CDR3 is TGTGCCAGCAGCTTGCGGTGGAGGAGTTACATGAACACTGAAGCTTTCTTT.

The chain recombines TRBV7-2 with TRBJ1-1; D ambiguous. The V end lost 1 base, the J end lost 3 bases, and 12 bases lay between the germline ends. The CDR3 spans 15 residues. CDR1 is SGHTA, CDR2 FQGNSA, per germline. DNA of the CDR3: TGTGCCAGCAGCTTAGGGGCGTCACGAGACACTGAAGCTTTCTTT. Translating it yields CASSLGASRDTEAFF.

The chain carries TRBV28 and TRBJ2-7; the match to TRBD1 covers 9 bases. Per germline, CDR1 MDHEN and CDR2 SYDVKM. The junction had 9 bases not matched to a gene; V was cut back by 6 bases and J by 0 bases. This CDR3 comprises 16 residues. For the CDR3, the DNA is TGTGCCAGCAGATGGGACAGGGAGGACCTCTCCTACGAGCAGTACTTC. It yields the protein CASRWDREDLSYEQYF.

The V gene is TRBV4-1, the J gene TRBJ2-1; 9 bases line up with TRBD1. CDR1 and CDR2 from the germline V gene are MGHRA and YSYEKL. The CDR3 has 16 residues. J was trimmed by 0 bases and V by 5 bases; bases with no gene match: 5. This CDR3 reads CASSVTDRGSYNEQFF. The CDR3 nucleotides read TGCGCCAGCAGCGTTACGGACAGGGGCTCCTACAATGAGCAGTTCTTC.

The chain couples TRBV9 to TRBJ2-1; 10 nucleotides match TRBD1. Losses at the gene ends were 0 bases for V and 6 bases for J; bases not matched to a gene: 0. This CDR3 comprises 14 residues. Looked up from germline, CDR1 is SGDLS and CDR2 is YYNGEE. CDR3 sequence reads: CASSVGDRGNEQFF. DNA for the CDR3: TGTGCCAGCAGCGTAGGGGACAGGGGCAATGAGCAGTTCTTC.

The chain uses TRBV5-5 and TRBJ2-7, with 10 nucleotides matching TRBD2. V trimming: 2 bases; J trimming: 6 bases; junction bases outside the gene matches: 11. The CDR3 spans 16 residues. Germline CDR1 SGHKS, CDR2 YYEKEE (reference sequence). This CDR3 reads CASSFSRERGGREQYF. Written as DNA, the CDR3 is TGTGCCAGCAGCTTCTCCCGTGAGCGGGGGGGCCGCGAGCAGTACTTC.

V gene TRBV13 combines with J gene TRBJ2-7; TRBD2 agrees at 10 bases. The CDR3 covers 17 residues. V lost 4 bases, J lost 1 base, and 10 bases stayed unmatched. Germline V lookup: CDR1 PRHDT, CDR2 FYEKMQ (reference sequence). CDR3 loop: CASSSRSSGGLSYEQYF. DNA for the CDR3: TGTGCCAGCAGCTCAAGATCTAGCGGGGGATTATCCTACGAGCAGTACTTC.

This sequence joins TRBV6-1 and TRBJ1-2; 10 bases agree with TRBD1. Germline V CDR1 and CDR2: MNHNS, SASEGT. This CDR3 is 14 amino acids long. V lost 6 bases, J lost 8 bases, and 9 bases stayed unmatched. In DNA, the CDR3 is TGTGCCAGCAGCCCCAAGGGACAGGGGACCGGCTACACCTTC. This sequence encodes CASSPKGQGTGYTF.

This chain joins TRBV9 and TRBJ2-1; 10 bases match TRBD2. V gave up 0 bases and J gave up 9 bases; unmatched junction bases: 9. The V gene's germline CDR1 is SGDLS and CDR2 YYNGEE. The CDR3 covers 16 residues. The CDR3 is CASSVDQAGGPGEQFF. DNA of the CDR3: TGTGCCAGCAGCGTAGACCAAGCGGGAGGGCCGGGTGAGCAGTTCTTC.

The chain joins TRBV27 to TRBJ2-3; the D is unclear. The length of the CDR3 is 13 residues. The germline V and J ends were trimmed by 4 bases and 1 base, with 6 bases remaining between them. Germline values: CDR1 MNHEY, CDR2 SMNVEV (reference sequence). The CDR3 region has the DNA TGTGCCAGCAGTTCCTTCCGCACAGATACGCAGTATTTT. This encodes CASSSFRTDTQYF.

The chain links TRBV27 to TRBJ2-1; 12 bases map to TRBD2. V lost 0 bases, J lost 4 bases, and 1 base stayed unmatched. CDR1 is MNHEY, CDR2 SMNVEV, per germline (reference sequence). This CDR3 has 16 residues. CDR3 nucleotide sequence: TGTGCCAGCAGTTTATCCGGGACTAGCGGGTACAATGAGCAGTTCTTC. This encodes CASSLSGTSGYNEQFF.